One sample yielded the 10 T cell receptor beta chains listed below, sequenced in a study of blood T cell repertoires in COVID-19. Measured with immunoSEQ multiplex PCR; TCRdb has only the in-frame clones, and not every one. The sample includes about 140,000 clones, roughly 76% seen only once; the top ten take approximately 9.4%. The sample comprised peripheral blood. These receptor sequences come from a woman between 50 and 59 years old with active or convalescent COVID-19.

DNA of the CDR3: TGTGCCAGCAGTGTCCCGGGACAGGGACAACGAGAAAAACTGTTTTTT. It yields the protein CASSVPGQGQREKLFF. The rearrangement links TRBV28 to TRBJ1-4; 9 positions agree with TRBD1. This CDR3 has 16 amino acids. Trimming removed 5 bases from V and 8 bases from J; junction bases left unmatched: 12. Per germline, CDR1 MDHEN and CDR2 SYDVKM.

This rearrangement joins TRBV25-1 to TRBJ1-2; maybe TRBD1 (5 bases). Looked up from germline, CDR1 is MGHDK and CDR2 is SYGVNS. The CDR3 sequence is 14 residues long. The ends were cut back, 6 bases at V and 4 bases at J, with 15 bases in the middle. In DNA form, the CDR3 reads TGTGCCAGCAGCAGCGTTGGGGCAGTCTATGGCTACACCTTC. Residues: CASSSVGAVYGYTF.

The chain links TRBV3-1 (or the pseudogene TRBV3-2) to TRBJ2-7; no definite D call. Trimming took off 2 bases at V and 2 bases at J, with 34 bases between the two ends. The CDR3 loop spans 22 amino acids. Germline CDR1 is LGHDT and CDR2 is YNNKEL (reference sequence). The CDR3 DNA follows: TGTGCCAGCAGCCAATTACTCTCTAGAGACTCTCACTTAAGGCTCAGACCCTACGAGCAGTACTTC. It encodes CASSQLLSRDSHLRLRPYEQYF.

V gene TRBV4-2 combines with J gene TRBJ2-6, with a weak D call TRBD2 (5 bases). This CDR3 contains 16 residues. V was clipped by 1 base and J by 6 bases, with 13 bases between them. Germline V gene sequence: CDR1 LGHNA, CDR2 YNFKEQ. CDR3 in amino acids: CASSQVGGYEANVLTF. CDR3 nucleotide sequence: TGTGCCAGCAGCCAAGTCGGCGGGTATGAGGCCAACGTCCTGACTTTC.

V usage is TRBV4-1 and J usage is TRBJ2-3, with 11 bases aligning to TRBD2. CDR1 and CDR2 from the germline V gene are MGHRA and YSYEKL. After removal of 2 bases from V and 2 bases from J, the junction contained 6 bases not matched to a gene. CDR3 length: 17 residues. The CDR3 loop reads CASSQPPGLAVTDTQYF. In DNA form, the CDR3 reads TGCGCCAGCAGCCAACCCCCGGGACTAGCGGTCACAGATACGCAGTATTTT.

This clone has just one count. The rearrangement links TRBV19 to TRBJ1-1, with D unclear. Trimming stripped 4 bases from V and 1 base from J, with 7 bases between. The germline CDR1 and CDR2 sequences are LNHDA and SQIVND (reference sequence). There are 13 residues in the CDR3. The CDR3 region is CASSTQKNTEAFF. For the CDR3, the DNA is TGTGCCAGTAGTACACAGAAGAACACTGAAGCTTTCTTT.

The rearrangement joins TRBV4-2 to TRBJ1-5; a possible D gene is TRBD1 (6 bases). V was cut by 0 bases and J by 7 bases, with 13 bases left in between. The CDR3 loop spans 15 amino acids. Per the germline V gene, CDR1 is LGHNA and CDR2 is YNFKEQ. The chain's CDR3 is CASSQEVQGGQPQHF. CDR3 nucleotide sequence: TGTGCCAGCAGCCAAGAAGTACAGGGAGGGCAGCCCCAGCATTTT.

The gene calls are TRBV7-3 and TRBJ2-1, with 7 bases fitting TRBD2. Germline lookup yields CDR1 SGHTA and CDR2 FQGTGA. V was clipped by 1 base and J by 9 bases; unmatched bases: 9. There are 15 residues in the CDR3. The CDR3 sequence is CASSLRLAEGSEQFF. In DNA, the CDR3 is TGTGCCAGCAGCTTAAGGCTAGCGGAGGGGAGTGAGCAGTTCTTC.

The chain combines TRBV2 with TRBJ2-7; D may be TRBD1 (6 bases). V shed 6 bases and J shed 4 bases, with 16 bases lying between them. This CDR3 contains 14 residues. CDR1 is SNHLY and CDR2 is FYNNEI in the germline V gene. In DNA form, the CDR3 reads TGTGCCAGCAGATCACAGGGTTATACTTACGAGCAGTACTTC. Amino acid sequence: CASRSQGYTYEQYF.

The CDR3 nucleotides read TGTGCCAGCAGCTCCCCCGGCGGACAGGGCGGTGAACACATTCAGTACTTC. Protein product: CASSSPGGQGGEHIQYF. The V gene is TRBV13, the J gene TRBJ2-4; 8 positions agree with TRBD1. The CDR3 is made up of 17 amino acids. With 4 bases clipped from V and 8 bases from J, the junction kept 16 bases outside the gene matches. CDR1 is PRHDT and CDR2 is FYEKMQ in the germline V gene (reference sequence).